These 27 T cell receptor beta chains originate from one sample sequenced in a study of OX40 agonist ivuxolimab in advanced cancers. TCRdb keeps only in-frame clones here, not all; method: immunoSEQ multiplex PCR. The table records 90,000 or so clones, more than 70% of them present only once. The input for sequencing was CD4+ or CD8+ T cells sorted from blood, taken in a trial of the OX40 agonist ivuxolimab. These receptor sequences come from an adult with an advanced solid tumor such as melanoma, head and neck, liver or kidney cancer.

The chain joins TRBV7-2 to TRBJ2-3, with TRBD2 matching over 13 bases. Germline CDR1 reads SGHTA; CDR2 reads FQGNSA. Trimming at V came to 2 bases and at J to 5 bases, leaving 10 bases not matched to a gene. The CDR3 is 18 amino acids. The CDR3 DNA reads TGTGCCAGCAGCTTAAGACTAGCGGGAGGACTACCGGTAGATACGCAGTATTTT. It translates to CASSLRLAGGLPVDTQYF. Together with reference TRBV7-2 and TRBJ2-3, the CDR3 gives the full variable domain: GAGVSQSPSNKVTEKGKDVELRCDPISGHTALYWYRQSLGQGLEFLIYFQGNSAPDKSGLPSDRFSAERTGGSVSTLTIQRTQQEDSAVYLCASSLRLAGGLPVDTQYFGPGTRLTVL.

This clone has a single count. The chain carries TRBV4-1 and TRBJ2-3; 7 bases are shared with TRBD1. V trimming: 4 bases; J trimming: 2 bases; junction bases outside the gene matches: 9. Germline lookup yields CDR1 MGHRA and CDR2 YSYEKL. There are 16 residues in the CDR3. The CDR3 DNA follows: TGCGCCAGCAGCCCTGAGCTCGACAGGGCCACAGATACGCAGTATTTT. It specifies CASSPELDRATDTQYF.

This rearrangement joins TRBV9 to TRBJ1-1; D is ambiguous. This CDR3 has 15 amino acids. Germline V gives CDR1 SGDLS, CDR2 YYNGEE. The V and J ends lost 0 bases and 4 bases respectively, with 13 bases between them. The CDR3 nucleotides read TGTGCCAGCAGCGTAGAGCAGGAGTGGGGCACTGAAGCTTTCTTT. It codes for CASSVEQEWGTEAFF.

The J gene is TRBJ2-7, the V gene TRBV19; 9 nucleotides align to TRBD1. The germline V gene encodes CDR1 LNHDA and CDR2 SQIVND (reference sequence). V shed 9 bases, J shed 4 bases, and the junction held 4 bases outside the gene matches. This CDR3 region has 12 residues. Here the CDR3 reads CASGDRDYEQYF. Written as DNA, the CDR3 is TGTGCCAGCGGGGACAGGGATTACGAGCAGTACTTC.

The chain links TRBV28 to TRBJ2-7; D possibly corresponds to TRBD2 (6 bases). V was pared by 3 bases and J by 12 bases, with 12 bases between. CDR3 length: 11 amino acids. Germline loops: CDR1 MDHEN, CDR2 SYDVKM. CDR3 region: CASSLFGTGYF. The CDR3 coding sequence is TGTGCCAGCAGTTTGTTCGGGACTGGGTACTTC.

This CDR3 is CASSLLPAGGLYNEQFF. The CDR3 nucleotides are TGTGCCAGCAGCTTACTCCCAGCGGGAGGGCTATACAATGAGCAGTTCTTC. The chain couples TRBV11-2 to TRBJ2-1; TRBD2 matches at 10 bases. The germline gives CDR1 SGHAT, CDR2 FQNNGV. The V segment lost 2 bases and the J segment 4 bases; nucleotides outside the gene matches: 8. The CDR3 covers 17 residues.

The chain employs TRBV19 and TRBJ2-1; a possible D gene is TRBD2 (5 bases). The ends were cut back, 5 bases at V and 3 bases at J, with 8 bases in the middle. Germline V CDR1 and CDR2: LNHDA, SQIVND (reference sequence). CDR3 size: 13 residues. CDR3 DNA: TGTGCCAGTAGTTTTACTAGCTACAATGAGCAGTTCTTC. Amino acid sequence: CASSFTSYNEQFF.

The rearrangement links TRBV7-8 to TRBJ1-1; TRBD1 aligns across 7 bases. With 5 bases clipped from V and 1 base from J, the junction kept 1 base outside the gene matches. This CDR3 has 13 amino acids. CDR1 SGHVS and CDR2 FQNEAQ come from the germline V gene. The CDR3 loop reads CASSRDRNTEAFF. The CDR3 bases are TGTGCCAGCAGCAGGGACAGGAACACTGAAGCTTTCTTT.

The V and J genes are TRBV6-5 and TRBJ1-2; D is uncertain. Germline CDR1 and CDR2: MNHEY and SVGAGI. CDR3 length: 14 amino acids. V lost 8 bases to trimming and J lost 5 bases, with 18 bases between them. The CDR3 coding sequence is TGTGCCAGCGCCAACAGCCGGGAATCTTATGGCTACACCTTC. Amino acids: CASANSRESYGYTF.

The chain employs TRBV11-3 and TRBJ1-4; perhaps TRBD1 as D (5 bases). Trimming shortened V by 4 bases and J by 6 bases, and 15 bases separated the two germline ends. The CDR3 totals 15 residues. Germline V gene sequence: CDR1 SGHNT, CDR2 YENEEA. In DNA, the CDR3 is TGTGCCAGCAGCTCCCCGGGGCAAGGGGATGAAAAACTGTTTTTT. Translating it yields CASSSPGQGDEKLFF.

The rearrangement links TRBV5-1 to TRBJ1-1; tentatively, D is TRBD1 (6 bases). Per the germline V gene, CDR1 is SGHRS and CDR2 is YFSETQ. Trimming removed 7 bases from V and 3 bases from J, with 19 bases in between. This CDR3 is built from 15 residues. This chain's CDR3 is CASSYVGGADTEAFF. The CDR3 DNA is TGCGCCAGCTCCTACGTGGGGGGCGCAGACACTGAAGCTTTCTTT.

The chain carries TRBV11-3 and TRBJ2-5, with 9 nucleotides matching TRBD2. This CDR3 region has 15 residues. Trimming cost V 1 base and J 3 bases; bases outside gene matches: 3. In germline, CDR1 is SGHNT, CDR2 YENEEA. This CDR3 reads CASSLATSGKETQYF. The CDR3 DNA sequence: TGTGCCAGCAGCTTAGCGACTAGCGGAAAAGAGACCCAGTACTTC. Using reference TRBV11-3 and TRBJ2-5 for the parts outside the CDR3, the full variable domain is EAGVVQSPRYKIIEKKQPVAFWCNPISGHNTLYWYLQNLGQGPELLIRYENEEAVDDSQLPKDRFSAERLKGVDSTLKIQPAELGDSAVYLCASSLATSGKETQYFGPGTRLLVL.

The rearrangement uses TRBV2 and TRBJ2-2; D call uncertain. CDR3 size: 14 residues. V was cut by 4 bases and J by 7 bases, with 13 bases left in between. Germline CDR1 and CDR2: SNHLY and FYNNEI. The CDR3 protein is CASSVGGKGGELFF. The DNA for the CDR3 is TGTGCCAGCAGTGTAGGTGGGAAAGGCGGGGAGCTGTTTTTT.

The rearrangement joins TRBV5-1 to TRBJ2-3; D call uncertain. This CDR3 has 13 amino acids. Germline assignment: CDR1 SGHRS and CDR2 YFSETQ. V lost 1 base and J lost 2, with 5 bases in between. The DNA for the CDR3 is TGCGCCAGCAGCTTGCAATTCACAGATACGCAGTATTTT. This translates into CASSLQFTDTQYF.

This clone was detected only a few times. This chain uses TRBV5-1 with TRBJ1-5; D perhaps matches TRBD1 (5 bases). V lost 0 bases and J lost 6, with 10 bases in between. The CDR3 loop spans 14 amino acids. Germline V gene lookup returns CDR1 SGHRS and CDR2 YFSETQ. The CDR3 protein is CASSLEPGPQPQHF. The DNA of the CDR3 is TGCGCCAGCAGCTTGGAGCCAGGGCCTCAGCCCCAGCATTTT.

This clone was detected once. J is TRBJ1-1 and V is TRBV18, with TRBD1 identical over 7 bases. The CDR3 spans 17 residues. Germline V gene lookup returns CDR1 KGHSH and CDR2 LQKENI. The trim removed 1 base at V and 0 bases at J, leaving 8 bases unmatched. The CDR3 reads CASSPRRDSGMNTEAFF. In DNA form, the CDR3 reads TGTGCCAGCTCACCACGAAGGGACAGTGGGATGAACACTGAAGCTTTCTTT.

The chain combines TRBV7-3 with TRBJ2-5; 8 bases line up with TRBD2. V lost 5 bases, J lost 2 bases, and 4 bases stayed unmatched. The CDR3 consists of 14 residues. CDR1 SGHTA and CDR2 FQGTGA come from the germline V gene. The CDR3 coding sequence is TGTGCCAGCAGCCCCACTAGCGGACAAGAGACCCAGTACTTC. Its translation: CASSPTSGQETQYF. Full variable domain (outside the CDR3, taken from reference TRBV7-3 and TRBJ2-5): GAGVSQTPSNKVTEKGKYVELRCDPISGHTALYWYRQSLGQGPEFLIYFQGTGAADDSGLPNDRFFAVRPEGSVSTLKIQRTERGDSAVYLCASSPTSGQETQYFGPGTRLLVL.

The table lists this clone with a few counts. The chain has TRBV15 and TRBJ2-1; tentative D call: TRBD2 (5 bases). V dropped 0 bases and J dropped 4 bases, with 10 bases sitting between them. This CDR3 contains 15 residues. Germline assignment: CDR1 LNHNV and CDR2 YYDKDF (reference sequence). This chain's CDR3 is CATSRDPRGYNEQFF. The DNA of the CDR3 is TGTGCCACCAGCAGAGATCCGAGAGGGTACAATGAGCAGTTCTTC.

The chain is built from TRBV6-5 and TRBJ2-7; unclear D gene. V dropped 5 bases and J dropped 1 base, with 9 bases sitting between them. The CDR3 consists of 13 residues. The germline CDR1 and CDR2 sequences are MNHEY and SVGAGI. CDR3 DNA: TGTGCCAGCAGTACCCCTGGGTCCTACGAGCAGTACGTC. It is translated as CASSTPGSYEQYV.

The chain links TRBV28 to TRBJ1-5; D call uncertain. V was shortened by 5 bases and J by 3 bases, with 14 bases between the two germline ends. The CDR3 contains 15 residues. Germline loops: CDR1 MDHEN, CDR2 SYDVKM. DNA for the CDR3: TGTGCCAGCAGTCCCCCGGGAGCAACCAATCAGCCCCAGCATTTT. This sequence encodes CASSPPGATNQPQHF.

This rearrangement joins TRBV4-2 to TRBJ2-5; 8 nucleotides agree with TRBD2. The CDR3 runs 15 residues. Germline CDR1 and CDR2: LGHNA and YNFKEQ. Trimming took 7 bases from V and 5 from J; bases not matched to a gene: 12. The CDR3 reads CASTSGLAGDETQYF. The CDR3 DNA reads TGTGCCAGCACCTCGGGTCTAGCGGGTGACGAGACCCAGTACTTC.

The J gene is TRBJ1-1, the V gene TRBV7-4; D gene ambiguous. The CDR3 has 13 residues. Germline-derived CDR1 and CDR2 are SGHVT and SQSDAQ. Trimming cost V 1 base and J 3 bases, with 6 bases left between them. Here the CDR3 DNA reads TGTGCCAGCAGCTTAGACGGCTACACTGAAGCTTTCTTT. Translation: CASSLDGYTEAFF.

The rearrangement links TRBV10-1 to TRBJ1-1; TRBD1 aligns across 9 bases. V lost 5 bases and J lost 4; bases outside the gene matches: 2. Germline CDR1 is WNHNN and CDR2 is SYGVQD (reference sequence). This CDR3 is 13 amino acids long. CDR3 bases: TGCGCCAGCAGTCGGGGACAGGGCACTGAAGCTTTCTTT. The encoded protein is CASSRGQGTEAFF.

The V gene is TRBV11-3, the J gene TRBJ2-5; the D gene could be TRBD1 or TRBD2 (6 bases each). V lost 2 bases to trimming and J lost 4 bases, with 17 bases between them. Germline CDR1 reads SGHNT; CDR2 reads YENEEA. The CDR3 sequence is 16 residues long. The CDR3 here is CASSLSARRGGETQYF. In DNA form, the CDR3 reads TGTGCCAGCAGCTTAAGCGCGCGCAGGGGAGGAGAGACCCAGTACTTC.

The CDR3 reads CASTGTSGRAKETQYF. CDR3 DNA: TGCGCCAGCACGGGGACTAGCGGGAGGGCTAAGGAGACCCAGTACTTC. The rearrangement links TRBV23-1 to TRBJ2-5, with 16 bases matching TRBD2. TRBV23-1 falls under the ORF class, with uncertain function. This CDR3 has 16 amino acids. Trimming at V came to 7 bases and at J to 5 bases, leaving 7 bases not matched to a gene.

J is TRBJ1-5 and V is TRBV25-1; the D is unclear. Germline V gene sequence: CDR1 MGHDK, CDR2 SYGVNS. The CDR3 has 16 residues. V lost 2 bases to trimming and J lost 8 bases, with 19 bases between them. The CDR3 sequence: CASSEGGLGNEEPQHF. The CDR3 DNA reads TGTGCCAGCAGTGAAGGAGGTTTGGGGAACGAGGAGCCCCAGCATTTT.

This clone occurred once. V gene TRBV19 combines with J gene TRBJ2-1; the match to TRBD2 covers 9 bases. This CDR3 is built from 14 residues. From germline, CDR1 is LNHDA and CDR2 SQIVND (reference sequence). J lost 10 bases, V lost 3 bases, and 7 bases had no gene match. The CDR3 loop is CASSMREGWQEQFF. In nucleotides, the CDR3 is TGTGCCAGTAGTATGCGGGAGGGCTGGCAAGAGCAGTTCTTC.